The 28 T cell receptor beta chains below come from one sample, sequenced in a study of blood T cell repertoires in COVID-19. The repertoire was sequenced with immunoSEQ multiplex PCR; TCRdb's copy has only in-frame clones and lacks some. The repertoire holds 300,000 to 400,000 clones, around 86% seen once, with roughly 5.3% in the top ten. The sequencing input was PBMCs or T cells enriched from blood (not recorded which). These receptors were collected from a man aged 55-75 years who had recovered from COVID-19.

This clone has only one observation. The chain uses TRBV6-4 and TRBJ2-5, with D unresolved. Trimming cost V 6 bases and J 7 bases, with 15 bases left between them. The CDR3 has 13 amino acids. Germline V CDR1 and CDR2: MRHNA, SNTAGT. The CDR3 sequence: CASSLPTHRTQYF. The CDR3 DNA reads as TGTGCCAGCAGCCTCCCGACACACCGGACCCAGTACTTC.

The chain is built from TRBV3-1 (or the pseudogene TRBV3-2) and TRBJ1-4; 7 positions match TRBD1. The CDR3 totals 14 residues. CDR1 LGHDT and CDR2 YNNKEL come from the germline V gene (reference sequence). The J segment lost 8 bases and the V segment lost 1 base, leaving 4 bases of the junction unmatched. The CDR3 here is CASSQGGTAEKLFF. Written as DNA, the CDR3 is TGTGCCAGCAGCCAAGGAGGGACAGCAGAAAAACTGTTTTTT.

The V call is TRBV7-3, the J call TRBJ2-5; the match to TRBD2 covers 9 bases. The J segment lost 0 bases and the V segment lost 1 base, leaving 6 bases of the junction unmatched. The V gene's germline CDR1 is SGHTA and CDR2 FQGTGA. This CDR3 has 17 amino acids. The CDR3 here is CASSLIGGTSYQETQYF. The CDR3 DNA is TGTGCCAGCAGCTTAATTGGGGGGACTAGCTACCAAGAGACCCAGTACTTC.

In its sample, this clone was seen once. The V gene is TRBV30, the J gene TRBJ1-5; unclear D gene. Trimming pared 2 bases from V and 0 bases from J, leaving 5 bases between. The CDR3 runs 13 residues. CDR1 and CDR2 from the germline V gene are GTSNPN and SVGIG (reference sequence). In DNA form, the CDR3 reads TGTGCCTGGAGTACCTATAGCAATCAGCCCCAGCATTTT. Translation gives CAWSTYSNQPQHF.

The chain has TRBV18 and TRBJ1-2, with a weak D call TRBD1 (6 bases). The V end was cut by 5 bases, the J end by 1 base, with 8 bases between. The germline V gene has CDR1 KGHSH and CDR2 LQKENI. This CDR3 is 13 amino acids long. CDR3 DNA sequence: TGTGCCAGCTCAGAGGGGGTTAACTATGGCTACACCTTC. It translates to CASSEGVNYGYTF.

The chain is built from TRBV2 and TRBJ2-2; 10 bases are a match to TRBD2. The CDR3 is 16 residues long. The trim removed 2 bases at V and 1 base at J, leaving 1 base unmatched. Germline loops: CDR1 SNHLY, CDR2 FYNNEI. Written as DNA, the CDR3 is TGTGCCAGCAGTGAATCTAGCGGGAGGAACACCGGGGAGCTGTTTTTT. It codes for CASSESSGRNTGELFF.

The rearrangement links TRBV15 to TRBJ2-1; TRBD2 matches at 7 bases. There are 20 residues in the CDR3. After removal of 0 bases from V and 0 bases from J, the junction contained 14 bases not matched to a gene. Germline CDR1 is LNHNV and CDR2 is YYDKDF (reference sequence). The CDR3 protein is CATSRERLARVGSSYNEQFF. CDR3 sequence (DNA): TGTGCCACCAGCAGAGAGAGACTAGCTCGGGTTGGGTCCTCCTACAATGAGCAGTTCTTC.

This CDR3 is CATSSPGSIPETQYF. The CDR3 nucleotides are TGTGCCACCAGTTCACCCGGGAGCATCCCAGAGACCCAGTACTTC. This rearrangement joins TRBV24-1 to TRBJ2-5; possibly TRBD2 for D (6 bases). This CDR3 is 15 amino acids long. The V and J ends lost 6 bases and 4 bases respectively, with 17 bases between them. CDR1 KGHDR and CDR2 SFDVKD come from the germline V gene.

This sequence joins TRBV4-1 and TRBJ1-5; tentatively, D is TRBD1 (6 bases). Trimming stripped 0 bases from V and 7 bases from J, with 13 bases between. Germline assignment: CDR1 MGHRA and CDR2 YSYEKL. CDR3 length: 15 residues. In nucleotides, the CDR3 is TGCGCCAGCAGCCAAGATGTACAGGGATACCAGCCCCAGCATTTT. It translates to CASSQDVQGYQPQHF.

The chain carries TRBV28 and TRBJ2-3, with D tentatively TRBD2 (6 bases). CDR3 length: 15 residues. V dropped 3 bases and J dropped 2 bases, with 12 bases sitting between them. CDR1 MDHEN and CDR2 SYDVKM come from the germline V gene. In nucleotides, the CDR3 is TGTGCCAGCAGTTTCCTAGCGAGTAACACAGATACGCAGTATTTT. Translation gives CASSFLASNTDTQYF.

This chain links TRBV6-5 with TRBJ2-1; 8 bases map to TRBD2. J was trimmed by 7 bases and V by 6 bases; bases with no gene match: 11. CDR3 length: 15 residues. From germline, CDR1 is MNHEY and CDR2 SVGAGI. The CDR3 nucleotides are TGTGCCAGCAGACCAGCGGGAGAAGGGTTGAATGAGCAGTTCTTC. This encodes CASRPAGEGLNEQFF.

The table lists this clone with a count of one. J is TRBJ1-5 and V is TRBV28; 7 bases align to TRBD1. This CDR3 region has 15 residues. Germline V gene data show CDR1 as MDHEN and CDR2 as SYDVKM. The trim removed 5 bases at V and 0 bases at J, leaving 4 bases unmatched. The CDR3 loop is CASSSTGDSNQPQHF. The CDR3 DNA sequence: TGTGCCAGCAGTAGCACAGGGGATAGCAATCAGCCCCAGCATTTT.

The chain recombines TRBV5-1 with TRBJ2-3; TRBD2 matches at 16 bases. Looked up from germline, CDR1 is SGHRS and CDR2 is YFSETQ. This CDR3 has 18 amino acids. V shed 4 bases and J 0 bases; nucleotides not matched to a gene: 5. The CDR3 loop reads CASSVGTSGRASTDTQYF. CDR3 DNA: TGCGCCAGCAGCGTAGGGACTAGCGGGAGGGCCAGCACAGATACGCAGTATTTT. Together with reference TRBV5-1 and TRBJ2-3, the CDR3 gives the full variable domain: KAGVTQTPRYLIKTRGQQVTLSCSPISGHRSVSWYQQTPGQGLQFLFEYFSETQRNKGNFPGRFSGRQFSNSRSEMNVSTLELGDSALYLCASSVGTSGRASTDTQYFGPGTRLTVL.

This clone was seen just once. The chain joins TRBV27 to TRBJ2-7; TRBD2 might be the D (6 bases). There are 16 residues in the CDR3. The ends were cut back, 2 bases at V and 0 bases at J, with 14 bases in the middle. Germline V gene sequence: CDR1 MNHEY, CDR2 SMNVEV (reference sequence). CDR3 sequence reads: CASSLGVKGGSYEQYF. The CDR3 region has the DNA TGTGCCAGCAGTTTAGGCGTCAAGGGAGGCTCCTACGAGCAGTACTTC.

The genes are TRBV10-1 and TRBJ2-3, with 10 nucleotides matching TRBD2. This CDR3 region has 15 residues. V lost 3 bases to trimming and J lost 2 bases; unmatched junction nucleotides: 2. CDR1 is WNHNN and CDR2 is SYGVQD in the germline V gene (reference sequence). The DNA of the CDR3 is TGCGCCAGCAGTGACCTAGCGGGGGCCACAGATACGCAGTATTTT. It translates to CASSDLAGATDTQYF.

The chain uses TRBV5-1 and TRBJ2-5; TRBD2 is a possible D gene (6 bases). The CDR3 consists of 16 residues. V shed 0 bases and J shed 1 base, with 13 bases lying between them. Germline V gene sequence: CDR1 SGHRS, CDR2 YFSETQ. The CDR3 is CASSLGLAGFQETQYF. As DNA, the CDR3 is TGCGCCAGCAGCTTGGGGTTGGCGGGATTCCAAGAGACCCAGTACTTC.

This chain connects TRBV5-1 to TRBJ1-1, with TRBD1 as a possible D gene (6 bases). The V gene lost 0 bases and the J gene lost 8 bases, with 14 bases spanning the gap. The length of the CDR3 is 14 residues. The germline V gene encodes CDR1 SGHRS and CDR2 YFSETQ. The chain's CDR3 is CASSLGQLGAEAFF. The CDR3 bases are TGCGCCAGCAGCTTGGGACAGTTGGGGGCGGAAGCTTTCTTT. The variable domain in full, completed from reference TRBV5-1 and TRBJ1-1, reads KAGVTQTPRYLIKTRGQQVTLSCSPISGHRSVSWYQQTPGQGLQFLFEYFSETQRNKGNFPGRFSGRQFSNSRSEMNVSTLELGDSALYLCASSLGQLGAEAFFGQGTRLTVV.

V is TRBV2 and J is TRBJ2-3, with 14 bases that match TRBD2. The V gene end was trimmed by 1 base and the J gene end by 7 bases; junction bases not matched to a gene: 1. CDR3 length equals 15 residues. The germline V gene encodes CDR1 SNHLY and CDR2 FYNNEI. CDR3 amino acids: CASSEGTSGRNTQYF. In nucleotides, the CDR3 is TGTGCCAGCAGTGAAGGGACTAGCGGGAGGAATACGCAGTATTTT.

The CDR3 loop reads CASSIPGGNSPLHF. CDR3 in DNA: TGTGCCAGTAGTATCCCGGGGGGAAATTCACCCCTCCACTTT. J is TRBJ1-6 and V is TRBV19, with a weak D call TRBD1 (5 bases). Deletions cut 3 bases from V and 7 bases from J, with 10 bases between. CDR3 size: 14 residues. The germline V gene encodes CDR1 LNHDA and CDR2 SQIVND (reference sequence).

This clone has a single count. The J gene is TRBJ2-5, the V gene TRBV2; TRBD1 agrees at 8 bases. Germline CDR1 is SNHLY and CDR2 is FYNNEI. The CDR3 covers 14 residues. With V trimmed by 8 bases and J by 3 bases, 8 bases remained unmatched. The CDR3 DNA follows: TGTGCCAGCGGTTGGACAGGGAGAGAAGAGACCCAGTACTTC. Its protein is CASGWTGREETQYF.

V and J are TRBV7-9 and TRBJ2-7, with 8 nucleotides matching TRBD1. V lost 6 bases, J lost 3 bases, and 7 bases stayed unmatched. Germline V CDR1 and CDR2: SEHNR, FQNEAQ (reference sequence). The CDR3 has 14 amino acids. The CDR3 DNA is TGTGCCAGCAGACGGACAGGGCAGAGCTACGAGCAGTACTTC. Translation: CASRRTGQSYEQYF.

CDR3 DNA: TGTGCCAGTATGCGGCATGGTGGTGAAAAACTGTTTTTT. This gives the protein CASMRHGGEKLFF. The chain couples TRBV19 to TRBJ1-4; no definite D call. The CDR3 extends over 13 amino acids. V was clipped by 7 bases and J by 7 bases, with 13 bases between them. Germline lookup yields CDR1 LNHDA and CDR2 SQIVND (reference sequence). The full variable domain, with the rest looked up from reference TRBV19 and TRBJ1-4, is DGGITQSPKYLFRKEGQNVTLSCEQNLNHDAMYWYRQDPGQGLRLIYYSQIVNDFQKGDIAEGYSVSREKKESFPLTVTSAQKNPTAFYLCASMRHGGEKLFFGSGTQLSVL.

The genes are TRBV4-2 and TRBJ2-1; 9 positions agree with TRBD2. CDR1 and CDR2 from the germline V gene are LGHNA and YNFKEQ. The CDR3 consists of 17 residues. Losses at the gene ends were 3 bases for V and 6 bases for J; bases not matched to a gene: 12. The CDR3 DNA is TGTGCCAGCAGCCAGGATGGCGGGAGGGCCCAGACCAATGAGCAGTTCTTC. This sequence encodes CASSQDGGRAQTNEQFF.

Only a few counts were recorded for this clone. This chain connects TRBV7-2 to TRBJ2-3, with a possible D match to TRBD2 (6 bases). CDR3 length equals 14 residues. CDR1 is SGHTA and CDR2 is FQGNSA in the germline V gene. Trimming stripped 0 bases from V and 5 bases from J, with 9 bases between. The chain's CDR3 is CASSLAGGIDTQYF. The CDR3 DNA is TGTGCCAGCAGCTTAGCGGGAGGAATAGATACGCAGTATTTT.

V usage is TRBV19 and J usage is TRBJ2-7; possible D gene TRBD1, 6 bases. Trimming stripped 1 base from V and 4 bases from J, with 11 bases between. Per the germline V gene, CDR1 is LNHDA and CDR2 is SQIVND (reference sequence). There are 14 residues in the CDR3. The CDR3 reads CASSIGDRRYEQYF. DNA of the CDR3: TGTGCCAGTAGTATAGGCGACAGGAGGTACGAGCAGTACTTC.

The V gene is TRBV11-3, the J gene TRBJ2-2, with TRBD2 identical over 12 bases. In germline, CDR1 is SGHNT, CDR2 YENEEA. The ends lost 4 bases at V and 5 bases at J; junction bases unmatched: 5. The CDR3 is 16 amino acids. CDR3 nucleotides: TGTGCCAGCAGCTCTGGACTAGCGGGAAAGACCGGGGAGCTGTTTTTT. It codes for CASSSGLAGKTGELFF.

The chain combines TRBV18 with TRBJ2-1, with D possibly being TRBD2 (6 bases). The CDR3 extends over 16 amino acids. Germline V gene data show CDR1 as KGHSH and CDR2 as LQKENI. The V end lost 4 bases, the J end lost 3 bases, and 16 bases lay between the germline ends. CDR3 sequence reads: CASSLLGRELYNEQFF. The CDR3 coding sequence is TGTGCCAGCTCACTTCTTGGTCGGGAGCTCTACAATGAGCAGTTCTTC. Full variable domain (remainder filled in from reference TRBV18 and TRBJ2-1): NAGVMQNPRHLVRRRGQEARLRCSPMKGHSHVYWYRQLPEEGLKFMVYLQKENIIDESGMPKERFSAEFPKEGPSILRIQQVVRGDSAAYFCASSLLGRELYNEQFFGPGTRLTVL.

The chain carries TRBV15 and TRBJ2-2, with D maybe TRBD1 (5 bases). Looked up from germline, CDR1 is LNHNV and CDR2 is YYDKDF (reference sequence). The ends were cut back, 4 bases at V and 7 bases at J, with 28 bases in the middle. The length of the CDR3 is 19 residues. CDR3 sequence: CATSKKSRAAGNLGGELFF. The CDR3 DNA is TGTGCCACCAGCAAAAAATCAAGGGCAGCAGGGAATCTGGGCGGGGAGCTGTTTTTT.